Presented here are 29 T cell receptor beta chains from one specimen sequenced in a study of OX40 agonist ivuxolimab in advanced cancers. The repertoire was sequenced with immunoSEQ multiplex PCR; TCRdb's copy has only in-frame clones and lacks some. Of roughly 80,000 clones in the sample, about 89% were seen once. This specimen consisted of CD4+ or CD8+ T cells sorted from blood, obtained in a trial of the OX40 agonist ivuxolimab. These receptors came from an adult with an advanced solid tumor such as melanoma, head and neck, liver or kidney cancer.

The chain combines TRBV7-2 with TRBJ2-4; no clear D gene. Trimming left V 1 base short and J 10 bases short, with 8 bases between. Germline CDR1 SGHTA, CDR2 FQGNSA. The CDR3 extends over 12 amino acids. CDR3 nucleotides: TGTGCCAGCAGCTTAGATTTTCAAATTCAGTACTTC. Translated: CASSLDFQIQYF.

The J gene is TRBJ1-4, the V gene TRBV6-5; 7 bases map to TRBD1. The CDR3 consists of 14 residues. V dropped 6 bases and J dropped 8; count of bases not matched to a gene: 9. Germline V gives CDR1 MNHEY, CDR2 SVGAGI. CDR3 amino acids: CASRPRQGFEKLFF. DNA of the CDR3: TGTGCCAGCAGACCACGACAGGGATTCGAAAAACTGTTTTTT.

The rearrangement links TRBV10-1 to TRBJ2-2; TRBD2 matches at 8 bases. Trimming cost V 3 bases and J 0 bases; bases outside gene matches: 3. Germline V CDR1 and CDR2: WNHNN, SYGVQD (reference sequence). CDR3 size: 16 residues. Written as DNA, the CDR3 is TGCGCCAGCAGTGACCCGGGACTAGCGAACACCGGGGAGCTGTTTTTT. This encodes CASSDPGLANTGELFF.

The V and J genes are TRBV23-1 and TRBJ2-7; D not certain. TRBV23-1 is classed as an ORF, of uncertain function. Trimming stripped 0 bases from V and 0 bases from J, with 12 bases between. The CDR3 totals 16 residues. The CDR3 region has the DNA TGCGCCAGCAGTCAATCGTTGGAGAACAGCTCCTACGAGCAGTACTTC. It yields the protein CASSQSLENSSYEQYF.

A few counts support this clone. The V gene is TRBV6-1, the J gene TRBJ1-5; the D is unclear. CDR3 length equals 13 residues. Germline CDR1 MNHNS, CDR2 SASEGT. DNA for the CDR3: TGTGCAAGCGGGGTACGGGGCAATCAGCCCCAGCATTTT. This gives the protein CASGVRGNQPQHF.

CDR3 sequence: CASSPNPDIQYF. In DNA, the CDR3 is TGTGCCAGCAGCCCAAACCCGGACATTCAGTACTTC. This chain uses TRBV7-8 with TRBJ2-4; D gene uncertain. Trimming took 5 bases from V and 8 from J, leaving 10 bases between them. CDR1 SGHVS and CDR2 FQNEAQ come from the germline V gene. CDR3 length equals 12 residues.

This chain connects TRBV21-1 to TRBJ2-5; the D segment call TRBD2 is taken from the table without a DNA check. TRBV21-1 is a recognized pseudogene. This CDR3 comprises 10 residues. CDR3 in DNA: TGTGCCAGCATAAAAGAGACCCAGTACTTC. This translates into CASIKETQYF.

This sequence joins TRBV15 and TRBJ1-1; perhaps TRBD1 as D (5 bases). CDR1 and CDR2 (germline): LNHNV, YYDKDF (reference sequence). Trimming shortened V by 5 bases and J by 3 bases, and 10 bases separated the two germline ends. The CDR3 has 13 amino acids. CDR3 sequence (DNA): TGTGCCACCAGCGGGGCGAGGGACACTGAAGCTTTCTTT. Its translation is CATSGARDTEAFF.

This clone has a handful of counts. The V call is TRBV28, the J call TRBJ2-4; 7 nucleotides match TRBD1. The CDR3 is made up of 15 amino acids. Germline V gene sequence: CDR1 MDHEN, CDR2 SYDVKM. V was pared by 6 bases and J by 8 bases, with 13 bases of the junction left unmatched. This CDR3 is CASRPRGGRGDIQYF. CDR3 DNA sequence: TGTGCCAGCAGGCCAAGAGGGGGCCGAGGGGACATTCAGTACTTC.

The chain links TRBV18 to TRBJ2-3; D uncertain. The ends were cut back, 2 bases at V and 6 bases at J, with 3 bases in the middle. This CDR3 is 11 amino acids long. Germline V gene data show CDR1 as KGHSH and CDR2 as LQKENI. The CDR3 nucleotides are TGTGCCAGCTCACCAACCGATACGCAGTATTTT. This sequence encodes CASSPTDTQYF.

The genes are TRBV23-1 and TRBJ2-7, with D hard to call. TRBV23-1 is an ORF for which the function is uncertain. Trimming stripped 8 bases from V and 5 bases from J, with 7 bases between. This CDR3 contains 10 residues. CDR3 sequence: CASPPDEQYF. CDR3 in DNA: TGCGCCAGCCCCCCCGACGAGCAGTACTTC.

V usage is TRBV11-3 and J usage is TRBJ2-3; 11 bases map to TRBD2. Losses at the gene ends were 5 bases for V and 7 bases for J; bases not matched to a gene: 5. This CDR3 spans 14 amino acids. CDR1 SGHNT and CDR2 YENEEA come from the germline V gene. Here the CDR3 DNA reads TGTGCCAGCAGCCCTAGCGGGGGGACCTATACGCAGTATTTT. Amino acids: CASSPSGGTYTQYF.

This chain connects TRBV27 to TRBJ2-2, with 12 bases lining up with TRBD2. This CDR3 spans 18 amino acids. J gave up 3 bases and V 3 bases, and 8 bases lay outside the gene matches. The germline V gene has CDR1 MNHEY and CDR2 SMNVEV (reference sequence). The CDR3 spells CASSFRQTSGSHTGELFF. The CDR3 DNA sequence: TGTGCCAGCAGTTTCCGGCAGACTAGCGGGAGCCACACCGGGGAGCTGTTTTTT.

This clone was seen only once. This chain joins TRBV19 and TRBJ1-1, with 9 bases lining up with TRBD1. Germline CDR1 is LNHDA and CDR2 is SQIVND (reference sequence). V trimming: 5 bases; J trimming: 1 base; junction bases outside the gene matches: 8. The CDR3 extends over 16 amino acids. CDR3 sequence reads: CASSRGRDRANTEAFF. In nucleotides, the CDR3 is TGTGCCAGTAGTCGAGGTAGGGACAGGGCGAACACTGAAGCTTTCTTT.

This clone was seen only once. The chain uses TRBV28 and TRBJ1-1; D unresolved. The V end lost 5 bases, the J end lost 3 bases, and 13 bases lay between the germline ends. This CDR3 contains 14 residues. CDR1 and CDR2 (germline): MDHEN, SYDVKM. CDR3 sequence: CASSPARWDTEAFF. The CDR3 nucleotides are TGTGCCAGCAGTCCCGCCCGTTGGGACACTGAAGCTTTCTTT.

This clone was seen only a few times. The chain recombines TRBV19 with TRBJ2-2; perhaps TRBD1 as D (6 bases). The CDR3 consists of 14 residues. V dropped 4 bases and J dropped 6 bases, with 12 bases sitting between them. The germline CDR1 and CDR2 sequences are LNHDA and SQIVND (reference sequence). The CDR3: CASSTGHQSGELFF. The CDR3 region has the DNA TGTGCCAGTAGTACGGGACACCAATCCGGGGAGCTGTTTTTT. Using reference TRBV19 and TRBJ2-2 for the parts outside the CDR3, the full variable domain is DGGITQSPKYLFRKEGQNVTLSCEQNLNHDAMYWYRQDPGQGLRLIYYSQIVNDFQKGDIAEGYSVSREKKESFPLTVTSAQKNPTAFYLCASSTGHQSGELFFGEGSRLTVL.

The V call is TRBV7-3, the J call TRBJ2-2; D gene unclear. This CDR3 is 16 amino acids long. Germline V gene sequence: CDR1 SGHTA, CDR2 FQGTGA. V gave up 4 bases and J gave up 6 bases, with 18 bases separating them. CDR3 DNA sequence: TGTGCCAGCAGCTCCCAGACCCAGAACATCGCCGGGGAGCTGTTTTTT. It encodes CASSSQTQNIAGELFF.

This clone was detected once. The V gene is TRBV29-1, the J gene TRBJ2-7, with no clear D. Trimming stripped 4 bases from V and 3 bases from J, with 10 bases between. The CDR3 has 12 amino acids. Germline V gives CDR1 SQVTM, CDR2 ANQGSEA. The CDR3 protein is CSVVNPVYEQYF. Here the CDR3 DNA reads TGCAGCGTTGTCAACCCAGTCTACGAGCAGTACTTC.

The genes are TRBV4-2 and TRBJ2-2; 11 bases line up with TRBD2. The CDR3 totals 16 residues. V was clipped by 1 base and J by 6 bases; unmatched bases: 4. CDR1 is LGHNA, CDR2 YNFKEQ, per germline. CDR3 in amino acids: CASSQVWTSGPGELFF. CDR3 nucleotides: TGTGCCAGCAGCCAAGTATGGACTAGCGGGCCCGGGGAGCTGTTTTTT.

The genes are TRBV4-1 and TRBJ2-5; 7 nucleotides match TRBD1. CDR3 length: 16 amino acids. J gave up 3 bases and V 2 bases, and 9 bases lay outside the gene matches. Germline values: CDR1 MGHRA, CDR2 YSYEKL. For the CDR3, the DNA is TGCGCCAGCAGCCAAAGGCGAGGGCAGGGGGAAGAGACCCAGTACTTC. Protein product: CASSQRRGQGEETQYF.

This clone was found a few times. This chain connects TRBV27 to TRBJ1-4; D remains ambiguous. Trimming cost V 3 bases and J 10 bases, with 12 bases left between them. The length of the CDR3 is 13 residues. From germline, CDR1 is MNHEY and CDR2 SMNVEV (reference sequence). The CDR3 sequence is CASSFRTFSKLFF. As DNA, the CDR3 is TGTGCCAGCAGTTTTCGGACCTTCTCAAAACTGTTTTTT.

V and J are TRBV6-6 and TRBJ1-5, with D possibly matching TRBD1 (6 bases). The V end was cut by 8 bases, the J end by 1 base, with 9 bases between. The V gene's germline CDR1 is MNHNY and CDR2 SVGAGI (reference sequence). CDR3 length equals 13 residues. In DNA form, the CDR3 reads TGTGCCAGCTACAGGGAGAGCAATCAGCCCCAGCATTTT. Protein product: CASYRESNQPQHF.

The chain joins TRBV7-8 to TRBJ2-6; 8 bases align to TRBD1. After removal of 5 bases from V and 5 bases from J, the junction contained 5 bases not matched to a gene. Per germline, CDR1 SGHVS and CDR2 FQNEAQ. The CDR3 totals 15 residues. CDR3 nucleotides: TGTGCCAGCAGCCAGGGGGCGGGAAGGGCCAACGTCCTGACTTTC. This translates into CASSQGAGRANVLTF.

The gene calls are TRBV18 and TRBJ1-1; D is possibly TRBD1 (5 bases). Trimming stripped 6 bases from V and 7 bases from J, with 9 bases between. Germline V gene lookup returns CDR1 KGHSH and CDR2 LQKENI. The CDR3 covers 11 residues. The CDR3 loop reads CASSADSEAFF. CDR3 sequence (DNA): TGTGCCAGCTCGGCCGACAGTGAAGCTTTCTTT.

This chain joins TRBV11-2 and TRBJ2-5; 7 bases fit TRBD1. V dropped 4 bases and J dropped 0; count of bases not matched to a gene: 8. The CDR3 spans 16 residues. Germline-derived CDR1 and CDR2 are SGHAT and FQNNGV. CDR3: CASSSGQATYQETQYF. The CDR3 nucleotides are TGTGCCAGCAGCTCCGGACAGGCGACGTACCAAGAGACCCAGTACTTC. Full variable domain (missing parts from reference TRBV11-2 and TRBJ2-5): EAGVAQSPRYKIIEKRQSVAFWCNPISGHATLYWYQQILGQGPKLLIQFQNNGVVDDSQLPKDRFSAERLKGVDSTLKIQPAKLEDSAVYLCASSSGQATYQETQYFGPGTRLLVL.

The gene calls are TRBV18 and TRBJ2-1; the match to TRBD2 covers 8 bases. CDR1 and CDR2 (germline): KGHSH, LQKENI. With 4 bases clipped from V and 4 bases from J, the junction kept 6 bases outside the gene matches. This CDR3 contains 15 residues. CDR3 residues: CASSRTGGLYNEQFF. The CDR3, as DNA: TGTGCCAGCTCACGTACGGGGGGGCTTTACAATGAGCAGTTCTTC. Using reference TRBV18 and TRBJ2-1 for the parts outside the CDR3, the full variable domain is NAGVMQNPRHLVRRRGQEARLRCSPMKGHSHVYWYRQLPEEGLKFMVYLQKENIIDESGMPKERFSAEFPKEGPSILRIQQVVRGDSAAYFCASSRTGGLYNEQFFGPGTRLTVL.

This clone was picked up a small number of times. The CDR3 bases are TGTGCCAGCAGTGAAAGGAAGACAGCCGCGAACACTGAAGCTTTCTTT. This codes for CASSERKTAANTEAFF. The V call is TRBV25-1, the J call TRBJ1-1, with a tentative D call TRBD1 (5 bases). CDR1 MGHDK and CDR2 SYGVNS come from the germline V gene. The V end lost 2 bases, the J end lost 1 base, and 14 bases lay between the germline ends. The CDR3 covers 16 residues.

V is TRBV30 and J is TRBJ2-7, with 10 bases matching TRBD2. Germline V gene data show CDR1 as GTSNPN and CDR2 as SVGIG (reference sequence). J lost 12 bases, V lost 3 bases, and 11 bases had no gene match. This CDR3 region has 13 residues. This chain's CDR3 is CAWSQPSGRPPYF. The CDR3 DNA reads TGTGCCTGGAGCCAACCTAGCGGGAGACCTCCGTACTTC.

The chain employs TRBV20-1 and TRBJ1-2; TRBD1 is a possible D gene (6 bases). Germline assignment: CDR1 DFQATT and CDR2 SNEGSKA (reference sequence). The CDR3 contains 11 residues. Trimming left V 5 bases short and J 6 bases short, with 10 bases between. The CDR3 loop is CSARSGDGYTF. The CDR3 DNA sequence: TGCAGTGCTCGATCAGGGGATGGCTACACCTTC.